This T cell receptor beta chain was identified during a study of cytomegalovirus exposure and HLA in healthy donors. The CDR3 contains 13 residues. Germline lookup yields CDR1 MNHEY and CDR2 SVGAGI. The V end was cut by 9 bases, the J end by 0 bases, with 11 bases between. This table comes from immunoSEQ multiplex PCR, and its TCRdb copy is limited to in-frame clones, with some not included. The sample gives 150,000 or so clones, approximately 87% of which show up once; about 1.5% is in the top ten. The sample taken for sequencing was PBMCs. J is TRBJ1-2 and V is TRBV6-5; possible D gene TRBD1, 6 bases. The receptor comes from a woman in her twenties or thirties in good health and CMV-seronegative. The CDR3 region is CASNRDPNYGYTF. In DNA, the CDR3 is TGTGCCAGTAACAGGGATCCTAACTATGGCTACACCTTC.